The sequence of this T cell receptor beta chain was determined in a study of T cell changes during pregnancy in multiple sclerosis. From germline, CDR1 is SGDLS and CDR2 YYNGEE. The CDR3 extends over 14 amino acids. The V end lost 4 bases, the J end lost 3 bases, and 14 bases lay between the germline ends. Using immunoSEQ multiplex PCR, the repertoire was profiled, and TCRdb retains in-frame clones only, with some absent. The sample contains tens of thousands of clones, about 91% of which appear only once. The chain has TRBV9 and TRBJ2-7; the D is unclear. Sequences were derived from CD4+ T cells from peripheral blood mononuclear cells, sampled in the first trimester of pregnancy. This clonotype was obtained from a female donor with multiple sclerosis, enrolled in a pregnancy study. The DNA of the CDR3 is TGTGCCAGCAGCCCCCCCGGGTCTATCTACGAGCAGTACTTC. Translating gives CASSPPGSIYEQYF.